Each of the 23 T cell receptor beta chains below was sequenced from the same sample in a study of blood T cell repertoires in COVID-19. Here immunoSEQ multiplex PCR was the method, and the copy in TCRdb shows in-frame clones only, minus some. The data show tens of thousands of clones, with 70% to 90% seen just once and approximately 60% held by the top ten. The sequenced material came from peripheral blood. These receptors all stem from a man between 65 and 85 years old with acute or convalescent COVID-19.

V gene TRBV30 combines with J gene TRBJ2-2; D unresolved. V lost 7 bases and J lost 7, with 16 bases in between. This CDR3 region has 13 residues. Germline V gives CDR1 GTSNPN, CDR2 SVGIG (reference sequence). In nucleotides, the CDR3 is TGTGCCTTCACCGCCGAAGCCCACGGGGAGCTGTTTTTT. Encoded protein: CAFTAEAHGELFF.

The rearrangement joins TRBV6-6 to TRBJ1-1, with D perhaps TRBD1 (5 bases). The germline V gene encodes CDR1 MNHNY and CDR2 SVGAGI (reference sequence). There are 13 residues in the CDR3. Deletions cut 8 bases from V and 0 bases from J, with 10 bases between. In nucleotides, the CDR3 is TGTGCCAGCGATGACAGCATGAACACTGAAGCTTTCTTT. Translation: CASDDSMNTEAFF.

V gene TRBV5-1 combines with J gene TRBJ1-2; 8 positions agree with TRBD1. The ends lost 9 bases at V and 3 bases at J; junction bases unmatched: 13. From germline, CDR1 is SGHRS and CDR2 YFSETQ. This CDR3 spans 15 amino acids. DNA of the CDR3: TGCGCCACCTCTCCGACAGGGGCACTTGACTATGGCTACACCTTC. Protein sequence: CATSPTGALDYGYTF.

This rearrangement joins TRBV3-1 (or the pseudogene TRBV3-2) to TRBJ1-3, with 9 bases matching TRBD1. The germline CDR1 and CDR2 sequences are LGHDT and YNNKEL (reference sequence). This CDR3 spans 16 amino acids. Trimming removed 4 bases from V and 1 base from J; junction bases left unmatched: 5. The CDR3 is CASSPGGTGSGNTIYF. The CDR3 region has the DNA TGTGCCAGCAGCCCTGGGGGGACAGGGTCTGGAAACACCATATATTTT.

CDR3 DNA sequence: TGCGCCAGCAGCCAAGGAACGGGGGGGAGCTACAATGAGCAGTTCTTC. This translates into CASSQGTGGSYNEQFF. The chain has TRBV4-3 and TRBJ2-1; 8 bases line up with TRBD2. Trimming at V came to 1 base and at J to 3 bases, leaving 5 bases not matched to a gene. The CDR3 runs to 16 residues. Germline V lookup: CDR1 LGHNA, CDR2 YSLEER.

The CDR3 sequence is CASSQATGNTEAFF. DNA for the CDR3: TGTGCCAGCAGCCAAGCCACAGGTAACACTGAAGCTTTCTTT. The rearrangement joins TRBV3-1 (or the pseudogene TRBV3-2) to TRBJ1-1, with a possible D match to TRBD1 (5 bases). V was clipped by 1 base and J by 2 bases, with 8 bases between them. The CDR3 spans 14 residues. The germline V gene encodes CDR1 LGHDT and CDR2 YNNKEL (reference sequence).

The CDR3 protein is CASSFSESLGYGYTF. DNA of the CDR3: TGCGCCAGCAGCTTCAGCGAATCCTTGGGCTATGGCTACACCTTC. The chain is built from TRBV5-1 and TRBJ1-2, with D hard to call. Trimming pared 2 bases from V and 4 bases from J, leaving 15 bases between. This CDR3 spans 15 amino acids. Germline lookup yields CDR1 SGHRS and CDR2 YFSETQ.

This chain joins TRBV6-5 and TRBJ1-1, with unresolved D. Deletions cut 7 bases from V and 5 bases from J, with 14 bases between. CDR3 size: 13 residues. The germline gives CDR1 MNHEY, CDR2 SVGAGI. The CDR3 DNA follows: TGTGCCAGCACCGCGCTAGGGAGGACTGAAGCTTTCTTT. It specifies CASTALGRTEAFF.

V gene TRBV6-1 combines with J gene TRBJ2-1; TRBD2 agrees at 11 bases. V trimming: 2 bases; J trimming: 7 bases; junction bases outside the gene matches: 4. The CDR3 consists of 15 residues. In germline, CDR1 is MNHNS, CDR2 SASEGT. The CDR3 DNA reads as TGTGCCAGCAGTGAATCGCTAGCGGGAGGTAATGAGCAGTTCTTC. Encoded protein: CASSESLAGGNEQFF.

The J gene is TRBJ2-1, the V gene TRBV7-9; D is perhaps TRBD1 (7 bases). CDR3 size: 16 residues. Trimming shortened V by 7 bases and J by 4 bases, and 20 bases separated the two germline ends. Germline loops: CDR1 SEHNR, CDR2 FQNEAQ (reference sequence). CDR3 nucleotide sequence: TGTGCCAGCACCCCTCGGGCGGGACAGCCGTACAATGAGCAGTTCTTC. This codes for CASTPRAGQPYNEQFF.

The gene calls are TRBV7-8 and TRBJ2-5; the match to TRBD2 covers 10 bases. The CDR3 sequence is 17 residues long. The V and J ends lost 5 bases and 2 bases, in that order; junction bases with no gene match: 11. From germline, CDR1 is SGHVS and CDR2 FQNEAQ. DNA of the CDR3: TGTGCCAGCAGCCTCATAGGGGTAGCGGGGGGTCAAGAGACCCAGTACTTC. Translated, it gives CASSLIGVAGGQETQYF.

The V gene is TRBV6-1, the J gene TRBJ2-5; TRBD2 is a possible D gene (5 bases). Trimming cost V 3 bases and J 4 bases, with 15 bases left between them. The CDR3 loop spans 15 amino acids. Germline V lookup: CDR1 MNHNS, CDR2 SASEGT. CDR3 sequence reads: CASSELDLEAETQYF. CDR3 sequence (DNA): TGTGCCAGCAGTGAGCTAGACTTGGAGGCAGAGACCCAGTACTTC.

This rearrangement joins TRBV18 to TRBJ2-1; 10 nucleotides align to TRBD2. After removal of 2 bases from V and 1 base from J, the junction contained 5 bases not matched to a gene. Germline V gene lookup returns CDR1 KGHSH and CDR2 LQKENI. The CDR3 is made up of 17 amino acids. The CDR3 here is CASSPSGGALSYNEQFF. DNA for the CDR3: TGTGCCAGCTCACCAAGCGGGGGGGCCTTATCCTACAATGAGCAGTTCTTC.

V gene TRBV9 combines with J gene TRBJ2-1; TRBD1 agrees at 7 bases. The CDR3 contains 15 residues. CDR1 and CDR2 (germline): SGDLS, YYNGEE. The trim removed 4 bases at V and 6 bases at J, leaving 10 bases unmatched. CDR3 loop: CASSSRRDRGNEQFF. In DNA form, the CDR3 reads TGTGCCAGCAGCTCCCGCCGGGACAGAGGCAATGAGCAGTTCTTC.

The chain employs TRBV30 and TRBJ1-1; D ambiguous. The CDR3 has 14 amino acids. Trimming pared 8 bases from V and 1 base from J, leaving 17 bases between. The germline CDR1 and CDR2 sequences are GTSNPN and SVGIG (reference sequence). CDR3 sequence: CAQSQTSWNTEAFF. For the CDR3, the DNA is TGTGCCCAAAGCCAAACGTCGTGGAACACTGAAGCTTTCTTT.

The chain recombines TRBV5-6 with TRBJ2-2; 11 bases agree with TRBD2. The germline CDR1 and CDR2 sequences are SGHDT and YYEEEE. The CDR3 extends over 16 amino acids. J was trimmed by 4 bases and V by 4 bases; bases with no gene match: 6. The CDR3 nucleotides read TGTGCCAGCAGCCAGGGACTAGCGGATGGCACCGGGGAGCTGTTTTTT. As protein: CASSQGLADGTGELFF.

The chain combines TRBV7-2 with TRBJ1-2, with D possibly being TRBD1 (6 bases). Germline V CDR1 and CDR2: SGHTA, FQGNSA. The CDR3 is 13 amino acids. Trimming shortened V by 5 bases and J by 8 bases, and 15 bases separated the two germline ends. The CDR3, as DNA: TGTGCCAGCAGCCCTTTGACAGGCGGGGGCTACACCTTC. Translating it yields CASSPLTGGGYTF.

The V gene is TRBV29-1, the J gene TRBJ1-2; D unresolved. The CDR3 sequence is 12 residues long. The germline V and J ends were trimmed by 3 bases and 8 bases, with 13 bases remaining between them. CDR1 and CDR2 from the germline V gene are SQVTM and ANQGSEA. This CDR3 is CSVDREGRGYTF. The DNA of the CDR3 is TGCAGCGTTGACAGAGAGGGTAGAGGCTACACCTTC.

The J gene is TRBJ1-4, the V gene TRBV18, with D perhaps matching TRBD1 (5 bases). The germline V gene has CDR1 KGHSH and CDR2 LQKENI. The length of the CDR3 is 14 residues. V was shortened by 6 bases and J by 6 bases, with 14 bases between the two germline ends. CDR3 in DNA: TGTGCCAGCTCGGCGGGACGAGGGGATGAAAAACTGTTTTTT. The encoded protein is CASSAGRGDEKLFF.

The sample holds one count of this clone. The chain links TRBV30 to TRBJ1-4; possibly TRBD1 for D (5 bases). Germline V lookup: CDR1 GTSNPN, CDR2 SVGIG (reference sequence). V was cut by 4 bases and J by 1 base, with 10 bases left in between. The CDR3 sequence is 14 residues long. In nucleotides, the CDR3 is TGTGCCTGGACCCCGGGGGGAACTAATGAAAAACTGTTTTTT. Its protein product is CAWTPGGTNEKLFF.

V is TRBV5-1 and J is TRBJ1-1, with D possibly matching TRBD1 (5 bases). The germline V and J ends were trimmed by 0 bases and 7 bases, with 13 bases remaining between them. Germline V CDR1 and CDR2: SGHRS, YFSETQ. The CDR3 is 14 amino acids. The chain's CDR3 is CASSLGGRQGEAFF. CDR3 DNA sequence: TGCGCCAGCAGCTTGGGAGGGAGGCAGGGTGAAGCTTTCTTT.

A single count supports this clone. This chain joins TRBV28 and TRBJ2-5; 11 bases fit TRBD2. This CDR3 has 15 residues. With V trimmed by 5 bases and J by 3 bases, 5 bases remained unmatched. CDR1 is MDHEN, CDR2 SYDVKM, per germline. This CDR3 is CASSPSLAGEETQYF. The DNA of the CDR3 is TGTGCCAGCAGTCCCTCACTAGCGGGGGAAGAGACCCAGTACTTC.

This clone was detected only once. The CDR3 loop is CASNEDGGQGSEKLFF. The CDR3 region has the DNA TGTGCCAGCAACGAAGACGGGGGACAGGGGAGTGAAAAACTGTTTTTT. V gene TRBV7-2 combines with J gene TRBJ1-4; 10 bases agree with TRBD1. V lost 7 bases to trimming and J lost 7 bases; unmatched junction nucleotides: 12. The CDR3 consists of 16 residues. Germline-derived CDR1 and CDR2 are SGHTA and FQGNSA.